The 16 T cell receptor beta chains below were found in one sample sequenced in a study of blood T cell repertoires in COVID-19. The method was immunoSEQ multiplex PCR; TCRdb's version includes in-frame clones alone and lacks a portion of them. The data show approximately 350,000 clones, less than 90% seen once. Sequencing was carried out using PBMCs or T cells enriched from blood (not recorded which). Receptors were obtained from a woman in her forties or fifties who had recovered from COVID-19.

This clone occurred once. This chain joins TRBV7-2 and TRBJ2-1; weak D call: TRBD2 (5 bases). Trimming left V 3 bases short and J 7 bases short, with 13 bases between. The CDR3 is 14 amino acids. Per the germline V gene, CDR1 is SGHTA and CDR2 is FQGNSA. CDR3 sequence reads: CASSFGVTGNEQFF. DNA of the CDR3: TGTGCCAGCAGCTTTGGAGTTACGGGGAATGAGCAGTTCTTC.

The V call is TRBV5-4, the J call TRBJ2-7; D gene ambiguous. Trimming left V 2 bases short and J 5 bases short, with 17 bases between. This CDR3 region has 15 residues. The V gene's germline CDR1 is SGHNT and CDR2 YYREEE (reference sequence). The CDR3 is CASSLAGESRNEQYF. Here the CDR3 DNA reads TGTGCCAGCAGCTTAGCAGGCGAATCCCGAAACGAGCAGTACTTC.

The chain combines TRBV6-1 with TRBJ1-5; 9 bases align to TRBD1. The germline V gene encodes CDR1 MNHNS and CDR2 SASEGT. The CDR3 sequence is 15 residues long. J lost 5 bases, V lost 3 bases, and 5 bases had no gene match. The CDR3 DNA sequence: TGTGCCAGCAGTGATGCGGGACAGGGCTATCAGCCCCAGCATTTT. This translates into CASSDAGQGYQPQHF.

The chain is built from TRBV19 and TRBJ2-7; TRBD1 matches 8 bases. CDR1 is LNHDA and CDR2 is SQIVND in the germline V gene (reference sequence). The CDR3 sequence is 14 residues long. The junction had 4 bases not matched to a gene; V was cut back by 4 bases and J by 2 bases. The CDR3 here is CASSKRDRTYEQYF. The CDR3 DNA sequence: TGTGCCAGTAGTAAACGGGACAGGACCTACGAGCAGTACTTC.

This clone was seen a handful of times. The chain is built from TRBV5-4 and TRBJ1-2, with D unresolved. Germline-derived CDR1 and CDR2 are SGHNT and YYREEE (reference sequence). Trimming took off 1 base at V and 3 bases at J, with 10 bases between the two ends. The CDR3 has 14 amino acids. The CDR3 is CASSLPTDDYGYTF. CDR3 in DNA: TGTGCCAGCAGCTTGCCTACAGATGACTATGGCTACACCTTC.

The chain couples TRBV7-3 to TRBJ2-2, with D possibly matching TRBD1 (5 bases). Trimming took 0 bases from V and 4 from J, leaving 9 bases between them. Germline V gives CDR1 SGHTA, CDR2 FQGTGA. The CDR3 has 15 amino acids. The CDR3 region has the DNA TGTGCCAGCAGCTTAACGATAGGGGCCACCGGGGAGCTGTTTTTT. Translated: CASSLTIGATGELFF.

J is TRBJ2-3 and V is TRBV19, with TRBD2 matching over 14 bases. The ends lost 4 bases at V and 4 bases at J; junction bases unmatched: 7. The CDR3 extends over 17 amino acids. Germline values: CDR1 LNHDA, CDR2 SQIVND (reference sequence). The CDR3: CASSRSRLAGGPDTQYF. CDR3 nucleotide sequence: TGTGCCAGTAGTAGGTCCCGACTAGCGGGGGGGCCAGATACGCAGTATTTT.

This clone was observed a handful of times. The chain has TRBV10-3 and TRBJ1-5; D unclear. The V gene's germline CDR1 is ENHRY and CDR2 SYGVKD. This CDR3 has 15 amino acids. The germline V and J ends were trimmed by 0 bases and 4 bases, with 10 bases remaining between them. This chain's CDR3 is CAISESKRLNQPQHF. CDR3 sequence (DNA): TGTGCCATCAGTGAGTCGAAGAGGTTAAATCAGCCCCAGCATTTT.

The chain links TRBV19 to TRBJ1-1; D unclear. The germline V and J ends were trimmed by 6 bases and 1 base, with 15 bases remaining between them. The CDR3 loop spans 15 amino acids. Germline V lookup: CDR1 LNHDA, CDR2 SQIVND (reference sequence). CDR3 DNA sequence: TGTGCCAGTAGCCCGGTATCTCGGGGGAACACTGAAGCTTTCTTT. Protein product: CASSPVSRGNTEAFF.

As regards this clone: The DNA is left out, because the CDR3 cannot be placed on it with certainty; the CDR3 is given as TCRdb lists it. J is TRBJ1-1 and V is TRBV6-2 or TRBV6-3; whether TRBD1, the table's D call, matches the DNA was not checked. With termini counted, the CDR3 has 15 amino acids. CDR1 is MNHEY and CDR2 is SVGEGT in the germline V gene. The CDR3 sequence: CASSYSQSVAQGTFF.

CDR3 sequence: CASSPRQAISGNTIYF. The CDR3 nucleotides are TGTGCCAGCAGCCCGCGACAGGCCATCTCTGGAAACACCATATATTTT. The V and J genes are TRBV7-9 and TRBJ1-3; D might be TRBD1 (6 bases). V was shortened by 5 bases and J by 0 bases, with 14 bases between the two germline ends. The CDR3 sequence is 16 residues long. Germline lookup yields CDR1 SEHNR and CDR2 FQNEAQ (reference sequence).

This clone has a handful of counts. The V and J genes are TRBV7-3 and TRBJ2-3; D perhaps matches TRBD2 (6 bases). CDR3 length equals 11 residues. V dropped 4 bases and J dropped 10 bases, with 9 bases sitting between them. Looked up from germline, CDR1 is SGHTA and CDR2 is FQGTGA. CDR3 coding DNA: TGTGCCAGCAGCTCCGGGACTTCGCAGTATTTT. Its translation is CASSSGTSQYF.

The chain links TRBV9 to TRBJ1-1; D is perhaps TRBD1 (5 bases). V was clipped by 4 bases and J by 7 bases, with 20 bases between them. Germline V gene lookup returns CDR1 SGDLS and CDR2 YYNGEE. The CDR3 extends over 15 amino acids. The CDR3: CASSTQAGPRSEAFF. CDR3 nucleotide sequence: TGTGCCAGCAGCACCCAGGCGGGGCCGAGGAGTGAAGCTTTCTTT.

This sequence joins TRBV7-2 and TRBJ2-6; no definite D call. Germline values: CDR1 SGHTA, CDR2 FQGNSA. The CDR3 totals 11 residues. Trimming cost V 6 bases and J 6 bases, with 3 bases left between them. CDR3 in DNA: TGTGCCAGCAGTAAGGCCAACGTCCTGACTTTC. Translation: CASSKANVLTF. Full variable domain (missing parts from reference TRBV7-2 and TRBJ2-6): GAGVSQSPSNKVTEKGKDVELRCDPISGHTALYWYRQSLGQGLEFLIYFQGNSAPDKSGLPSDRFSAERTGGSVSTLTIQRTQQEDSAVYLCASSKANVLTFGAGSRLTVL.

This clone showed up just once. CDR3 loop: CASNSGGSNQPQHF. CDR3 coding DNA: TGTGCCAGCAATTCAGGCGGGAGCAATCAGCCCCAGCATTTT. V gene TRBV7-8 combines with J gene TRBJ1-5; D remains ambiguous. The CDR3 consists of 14 residues. V lost 7 bases to trimming and J lost 1 base, with 11 bases between them. The germline gives CDR1 SGHVS, CDR2 FQNEAQ.

The chain recombines TRBV3-1 (or the pseudogene TRBV3-2) with TRBJ2-1, with 7 bases identical to TRBD1. Germline CDR1 LGHDT, CDR2 YNNKEL (reference sequence). Germline trimming cut 9 bases from V and 9 bases from J; bases unmatched to any gene: 8. The CDR3 length is 12 residues. The CDR3 bases are TGTGCCAGTCAGACAGGGTTCGGTGAGCAGTTCTTC. Its translation: CASQTGFGEQFF.